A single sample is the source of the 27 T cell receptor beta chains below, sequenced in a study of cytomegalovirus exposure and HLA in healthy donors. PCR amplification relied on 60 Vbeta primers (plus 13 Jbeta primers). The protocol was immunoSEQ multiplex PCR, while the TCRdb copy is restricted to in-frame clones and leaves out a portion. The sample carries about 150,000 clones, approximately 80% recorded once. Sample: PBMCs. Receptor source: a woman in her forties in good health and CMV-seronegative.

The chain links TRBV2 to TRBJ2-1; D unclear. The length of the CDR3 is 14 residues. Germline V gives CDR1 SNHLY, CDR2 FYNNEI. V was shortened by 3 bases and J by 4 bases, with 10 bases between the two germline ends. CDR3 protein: CASSDRSLYNEQFF. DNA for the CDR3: TGTGCCAGCAGTGACAGGTCCCTTTACAATGAGCAGTTCTTC.

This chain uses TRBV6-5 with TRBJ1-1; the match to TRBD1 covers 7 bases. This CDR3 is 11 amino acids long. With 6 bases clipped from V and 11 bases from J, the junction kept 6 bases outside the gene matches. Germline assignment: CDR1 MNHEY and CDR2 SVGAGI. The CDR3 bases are TGTGCCAGCAGAACGACAGGGATGGCTTTCTTT. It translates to CASRTTGMAFF.

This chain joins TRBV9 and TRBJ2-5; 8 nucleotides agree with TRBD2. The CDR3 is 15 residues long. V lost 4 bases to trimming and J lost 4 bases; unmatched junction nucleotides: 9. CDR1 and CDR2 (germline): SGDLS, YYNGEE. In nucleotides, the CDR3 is TGTGCCAGCAGCCTTAGCGGGGTACCGGGAGAGACCCAGTACTTC. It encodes CASSLSGVPGETQYF.

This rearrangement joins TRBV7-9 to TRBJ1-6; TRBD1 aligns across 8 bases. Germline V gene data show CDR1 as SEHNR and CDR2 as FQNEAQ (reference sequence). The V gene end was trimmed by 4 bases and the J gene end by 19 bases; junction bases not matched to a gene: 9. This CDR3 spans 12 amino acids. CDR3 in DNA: TGTGCCAGCAGCTCAACTACAGGGGGGATGCACTTT. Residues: CASSSTTGGMHF.

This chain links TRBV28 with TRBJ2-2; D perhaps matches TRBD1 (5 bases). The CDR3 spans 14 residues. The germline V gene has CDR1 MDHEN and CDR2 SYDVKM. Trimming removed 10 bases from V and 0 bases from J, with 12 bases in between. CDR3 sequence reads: CATPDTANTGELFF. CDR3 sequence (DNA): TGTGCCACCCCGGACACAGCGAACACCGGGGAGCTGTTTTTT.

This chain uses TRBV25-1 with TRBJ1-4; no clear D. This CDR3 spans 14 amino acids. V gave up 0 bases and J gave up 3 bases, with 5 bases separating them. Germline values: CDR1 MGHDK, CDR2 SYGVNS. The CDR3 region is CASSEYGANEKLFF. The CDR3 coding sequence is TGTGCCAGCAGTGAATACGGGGCTAATGAAAAACTGTTTTTT.

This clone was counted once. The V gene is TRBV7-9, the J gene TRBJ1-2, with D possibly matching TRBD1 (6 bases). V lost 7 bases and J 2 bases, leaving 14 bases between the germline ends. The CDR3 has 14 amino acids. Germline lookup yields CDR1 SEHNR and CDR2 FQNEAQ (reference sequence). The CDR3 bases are TGTGCCAGCATCCCGGGGGGCGCGAACTATGGCTACACCTTC. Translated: CASIPGGANYGYTF. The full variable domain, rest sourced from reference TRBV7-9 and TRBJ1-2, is DTGVSQNPRHKITKRGQNVTFRCDPISEHNRLYWYRQTLGQGPEFLTYFQNEAQLEKSRLLSDRFSAERPKGSFSTLEIQRTEQGDSAMYLCASIPGGANYGYTFGSGTRLTVV.

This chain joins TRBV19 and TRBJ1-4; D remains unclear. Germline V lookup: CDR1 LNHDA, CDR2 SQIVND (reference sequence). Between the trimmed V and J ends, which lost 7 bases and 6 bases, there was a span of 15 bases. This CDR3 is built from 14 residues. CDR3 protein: CASTPPGRDEKLFF. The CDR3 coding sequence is TGTGCCAGTACCCCGCCGGGGAGGGATGAAAAACTGTTTTTT.

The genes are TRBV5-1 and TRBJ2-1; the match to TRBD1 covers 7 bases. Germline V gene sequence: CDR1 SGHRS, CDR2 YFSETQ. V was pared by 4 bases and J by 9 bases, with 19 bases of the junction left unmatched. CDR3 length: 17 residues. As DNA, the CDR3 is TGCGCCAGCAGCCGGTGGCCCAGGGGGAGCGGTTTAGGTGAGCAGTTCTTC. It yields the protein CASSRWPRGSGLGEQFF.

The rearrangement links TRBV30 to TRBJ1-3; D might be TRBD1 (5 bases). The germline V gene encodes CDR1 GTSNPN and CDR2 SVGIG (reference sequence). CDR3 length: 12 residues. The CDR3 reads CALGDSGNTIYF. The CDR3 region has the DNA TGTGCTTTAGGGGATTCTGGAAACACCATATATTTT.

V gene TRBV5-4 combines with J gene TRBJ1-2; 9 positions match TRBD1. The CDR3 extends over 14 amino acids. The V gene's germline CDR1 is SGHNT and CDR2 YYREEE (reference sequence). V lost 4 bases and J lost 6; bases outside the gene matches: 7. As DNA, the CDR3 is TGTGCCAGCAGCAAGGACAGGGGTGCGAATGGCTACACCTTC. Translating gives CASSKDRGANGYTF.

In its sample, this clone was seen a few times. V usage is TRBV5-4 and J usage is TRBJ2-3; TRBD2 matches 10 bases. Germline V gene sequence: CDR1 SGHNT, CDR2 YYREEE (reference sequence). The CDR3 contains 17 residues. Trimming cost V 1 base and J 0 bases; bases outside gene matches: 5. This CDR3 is CASSLSGGAFSTDTQYF. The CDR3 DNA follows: TGTGCCAGCAGCTTGAGCGGGGGGGCATTTAGCACAGATACGCAGTATTTT.

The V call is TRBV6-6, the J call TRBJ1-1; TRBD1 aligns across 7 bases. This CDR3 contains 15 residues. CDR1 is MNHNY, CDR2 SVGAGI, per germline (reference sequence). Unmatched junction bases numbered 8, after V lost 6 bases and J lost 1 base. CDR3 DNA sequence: TGTGCCAGCAGGACAGGGACTTTAGGGAACACTGAAGCTTTCTTT. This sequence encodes CASRTGTLGNTEAFF.

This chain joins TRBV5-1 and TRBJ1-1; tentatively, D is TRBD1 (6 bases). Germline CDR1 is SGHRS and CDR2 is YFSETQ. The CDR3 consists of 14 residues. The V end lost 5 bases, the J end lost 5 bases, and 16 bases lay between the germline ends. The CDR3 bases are TGCGCCAGCAGGAGGGGGGGGGATGAGACTGAAGCTTTCTTT. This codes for CASRRGGDETEAFF. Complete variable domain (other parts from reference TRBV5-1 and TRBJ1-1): KAGVTQTPRYLIKTRGQQVTLSCSPISGHRSVSWYQQTPGQGLQFLFEYFSETQRNKGNFPGRFSGRQFSNSRSEMNVSTLELGDSALYLCASRRGGDETEAFFGQGTRLTVV.

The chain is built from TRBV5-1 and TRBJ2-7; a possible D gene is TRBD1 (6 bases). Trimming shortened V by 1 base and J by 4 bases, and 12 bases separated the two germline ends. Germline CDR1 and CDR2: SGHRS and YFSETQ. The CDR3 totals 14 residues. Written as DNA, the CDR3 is TGCGCCAGCAGCTTGACACAGGGATCATACGAGCAGTACTTC. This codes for CASSLTQGSYEQYF.

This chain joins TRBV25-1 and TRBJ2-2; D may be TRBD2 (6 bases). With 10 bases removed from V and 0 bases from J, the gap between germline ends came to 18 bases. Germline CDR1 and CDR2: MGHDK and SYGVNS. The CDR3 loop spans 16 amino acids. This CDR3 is CATRDSQVANTGELFF. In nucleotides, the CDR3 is TGTGCCACCCGGGACTCCCAGGTAGCGAACACCGGGGAGCTGTTTTTT.

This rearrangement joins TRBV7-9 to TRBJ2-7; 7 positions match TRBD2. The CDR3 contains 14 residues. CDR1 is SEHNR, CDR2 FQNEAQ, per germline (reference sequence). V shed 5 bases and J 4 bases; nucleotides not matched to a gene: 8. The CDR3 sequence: CASSPLGEGYEQYF. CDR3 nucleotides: TGTGCCAGCAGCCCTCTTGGGGAGGGGTACGAGCAGTACTTC.

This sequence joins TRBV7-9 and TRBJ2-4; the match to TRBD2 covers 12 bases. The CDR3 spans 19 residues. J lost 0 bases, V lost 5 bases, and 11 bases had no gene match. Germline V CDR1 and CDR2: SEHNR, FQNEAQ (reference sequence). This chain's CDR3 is CASSPTLLAGGLAKNIQYF. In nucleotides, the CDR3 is TGTGCCAGCAGCCCTACCCTACTAGCGGGGGGTCTAGCCAAAAACATTCAGTACTTC.

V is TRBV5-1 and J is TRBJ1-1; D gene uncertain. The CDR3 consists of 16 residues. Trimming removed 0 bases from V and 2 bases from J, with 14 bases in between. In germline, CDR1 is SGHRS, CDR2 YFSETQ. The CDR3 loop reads CASSLDHRGRNTEAFF. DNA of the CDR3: TGCGCCAGCAGCTTGGACCACCGGGGAAGAAACACTGAAGCTTTCTTT.

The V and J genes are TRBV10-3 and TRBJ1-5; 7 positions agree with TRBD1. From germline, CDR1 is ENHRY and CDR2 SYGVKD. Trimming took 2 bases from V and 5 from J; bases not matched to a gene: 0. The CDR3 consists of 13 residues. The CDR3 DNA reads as TGTGCCATCAGTGAGCAGGGGGATCAGCCCCAGCATTTT. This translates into CAISEQGDQPQHF.

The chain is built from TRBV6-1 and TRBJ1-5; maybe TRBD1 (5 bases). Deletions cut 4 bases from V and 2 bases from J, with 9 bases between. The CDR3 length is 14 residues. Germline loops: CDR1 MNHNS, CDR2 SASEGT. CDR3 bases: TGTGCCAGCAGTGGCAGGGAGGGCAATCAGCCCCAGCATTTT. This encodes CASSGREGNQPQHF.

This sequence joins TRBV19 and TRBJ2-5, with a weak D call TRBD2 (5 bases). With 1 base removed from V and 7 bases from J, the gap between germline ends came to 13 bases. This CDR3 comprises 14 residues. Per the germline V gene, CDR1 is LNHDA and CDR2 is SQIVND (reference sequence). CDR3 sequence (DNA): TGTGCCAGTAGTATAGTGGAAGGAGAGGGGACCCAGTACTTC. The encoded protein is CASSIVEGEGTQYF.

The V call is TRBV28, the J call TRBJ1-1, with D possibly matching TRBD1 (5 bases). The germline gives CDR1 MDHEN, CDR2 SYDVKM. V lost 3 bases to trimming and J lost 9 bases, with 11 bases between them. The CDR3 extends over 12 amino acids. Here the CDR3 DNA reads TGTGCCAGCAGTTTTCGAGCAGGGAAAGCTTTCTTT. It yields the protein CASSFRAGKAFF.

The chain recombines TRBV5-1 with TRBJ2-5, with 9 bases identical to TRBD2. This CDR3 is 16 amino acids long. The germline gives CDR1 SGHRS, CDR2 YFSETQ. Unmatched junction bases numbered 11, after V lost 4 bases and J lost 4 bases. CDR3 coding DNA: TGCGCCAGCAGCCCTCGGGTAGCGGGGGACAGAGAGACCCAGTACTTC. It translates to CASSPRVAGDRETQYF.

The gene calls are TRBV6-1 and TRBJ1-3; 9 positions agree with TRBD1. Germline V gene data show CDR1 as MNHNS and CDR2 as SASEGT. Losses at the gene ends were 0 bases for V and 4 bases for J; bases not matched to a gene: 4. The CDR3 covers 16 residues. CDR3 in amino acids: CASSEAETGGGNTIYF. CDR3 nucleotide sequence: TGTGCCAGCAGTGAAGCTGAGACAGGGGGAGGAAACACCATATATTTT.

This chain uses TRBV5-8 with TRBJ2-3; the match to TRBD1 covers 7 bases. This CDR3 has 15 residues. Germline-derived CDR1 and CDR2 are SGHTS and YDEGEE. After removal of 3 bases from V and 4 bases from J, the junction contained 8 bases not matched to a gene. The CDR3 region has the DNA TGTGCCAGCAGCTATTCGGACAGGATAGCAGATACGCAGTATTTT. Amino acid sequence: CASSYSDRIADTQYF. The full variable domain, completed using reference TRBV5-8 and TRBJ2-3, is EAGVTQSPTHLIKTRGQQATLRCSPISGHTSVYWYQQALGLGLQFLLWYDEGEERNRGNFPPRFSGRQFPNYSSELNVNALELEDSALYLCASSYSDRIADTQYFGPGTRLTVL.

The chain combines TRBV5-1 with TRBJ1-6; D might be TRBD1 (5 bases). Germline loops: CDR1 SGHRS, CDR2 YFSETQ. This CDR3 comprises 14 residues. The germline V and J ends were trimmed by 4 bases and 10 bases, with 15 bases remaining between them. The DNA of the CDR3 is TGCGCCAGCAGCGGCGGCCTCGGGGGGTCACCCCTCCACTTT. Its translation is CASSGGLGGSPLHF.